This T cell receptor beta chain was obtained from a study of blood T cells in healthy people across ages. Study-wide findings and caveats: Samples with more naive T cells showed higher observed beta diversity. Roughly linearly, TCR beta diversity per million T cells fell as age increased.

Together with a sample-barcoded 5' primer, a J-beta primer mix was included in a second PCR lasting about 6 to 11 cycles. TCRdb reprocessed the 5' RACE reads with MiXCR, giving one entry per CDR3 protein. This table has about 670,000 distinct CDR3 sequences, 40% to 45% appearing once. No fewer than 6 million PBMCs went into each sample. To note about this clonotype: No antigen is known for it.

This CDR3 contains 15 residues. CDR1 MNHNS and CDR2 SASEGT come from the germline V gene. Trimming shortened V by 8 bases and J by 3 bases, and 18 bases separated the two germline ends. The chain employs TRBV6-1 and TRBJ2-3, with D perhaps matching TRBD1 or TRBD2 (7 bases each). The material sequenced was blood. This sequence was found in a man at least 80 years old in good health. CDR3 in amino acids: CASAGQWGGTDTQYF. Written as DNA, the CDR3 is TGTGCCAGCGCGGGACAGTGGGGGGGAACAGATACGCAGTATTTT.